What follows are 31 T cell receptor beta chains derived from one specimen sequenced in a study of cytomegalovirus exposure and HLA in healthy donors. The PCR employed 60 Vbeta primers together with 13 Jbeta primers. Libraries were prepared by immunoSEQ multiplex PCR; TCRdb keeps only in-frame clonotypes and omits some of them. The sample has about 160,000 clones, roughly 87% seen once. The sequenced sample was PBMCs. The receptors were gathered from a girl aged 5 to 17 in good health and CMV-seropositive.

The V call is TRBV9, the J call TRBJ1-1; D might be TRBD1 (5 bases). With 0 bases removed from V and 2 bases from J, the gap between germline ends came to 11 bases. Germline values: CDR1 SGDLS, CDR2 YYNGEE. This CDR3 is 15 amino acids long. The CDR3 bases are TGTGCCAGCAGCGTAGACACAGGTCTTAACACTGAAGCTTTCTTT. Encoded protein: CASSVDTGLNTEAFF.

As DNA, the CDR3 is TGTGCCAGCAGCCAAACAGGGGGCGAGGGGGGCACTGAAGCTTTCTTT. This gives the protein CASSQTGGEGGTEAFF. J is TRBJ1-1 and V is TRBV7-9, with 9 bases lining up with TRBD1. This CDR3 region has 16 residues. With V trimmed by 5 bases and J by 4 bases, 11 bases remained unmatched. CDR1 is SEHNR and CDR2 is FQNEAQ in the germline V gene (reference sequence).

This clone has only a few counts. The chain uses TRBV9 and TRBJ1-4; 8 nucleotides match TRBD1. Germline V CDR1 and CDR2: SGDLS, YYNGEE. The V and J ends lost 2 bases and 7 bases, in that order; junction bases with no gene match: 7. The CDR3 length is 15 residues. In DNA form, the CDR3 reads TGTGCCAGCAGCGTTAGCGGACAGGGAGCTGAAAAACTGTTTTTT. Translation: CASSVSGQGAEKLFF.

This sequence joins TRBV7-9 and TRBJ2-2; 9 nucleotides agree with TRBD2. The V gene's germline CDR1 is SEHNR and CDR2 FQNEAQ (reference sequence). The CDR3 runs 19 residues. J lost 3 bases, V lost 1 base, and 12 bases had no gene match. CDR3 sequence: CASSLEKTSGLVDTGELFF. The CDR3 bases are TGTGCCAGCAGCTTAGAAAAGACTAGCGGTCTGGTTGACACCGGGGAGCTGTTTTTT.

This CDR3 reads CACYEADEQFF. The CDR3 bases are TGTGCATGTTACGAGGCCGATGAGCAGTTCTTC. The chain combines TRBV6-5 with TRBJ2-1; D uncertain. The germline CDR1 and CDR2 sequences are MNHEY and SVGAGI. The CDR3 runs to 11 residues.

The V call is TRBV19, the J call TRBJ1-1, with 7 bases identical to TRBD1. Germline V gene lookup returns CDR1 LNHDA and CDR2 SQIVND (reference sequence). This CDR3 region has 14 residues. With V trimmed by 2 bases and J by 1 base, 1 base remained unmatched. CDR3 sequence: CASSIPGGNTEAFF. The CDR3 coding sequence is TGTGCCAGTAGTATACCAGGGGGGAACACTGAAGCTTTCTTT.

This clone has a single count. The rearrangement links TRBV30 to TRBJ1-6, with TRBD1 matching 9 bases. The CDR3 covers 15 residues. Germline V CDR1 and CDR2: GTSNPN, SVGIG (reference sequence). After removal of 1 base from V and 9 bases from J, the junction contained 7 bases not matched to a gene. The CDR3 loop reads CAWSDRTGVLSPLHF. Here the CDR3 DNA reads TGTGCCTGGAGTGATAGGACAGGGGTTCTTTCACCCCTCCACTTT.

This clone showed up just a few times. This rearrangement joins TRBV6-1 to TRBJ1-1; perhaps TRBD1 as D (5 bases). V shed 4 bases and J shed 1 base, with 7 bases lying between them. CDR3 length equals 13 residues. Germline loops: CDR1 MNHNS, CDR2 SASEGT. This CDR3 is CASSGRGNTEAFF. CDR3 sequence (DNA): TGTGCCAGCAGTGGTAGGGGGAACACTGAAGCTTTCTTT.

This sequence joins TRBV19 and TRBJ2-7; D unclear. Trimming cost V 3 bases and J 1 base, with 13 bases left between them. The CDR3 contains 15 residues. The germline V gene has CDR1 LNHDA and CDR2 SQIVND (reference sequence). The CDR3 DNA follows: TGTGCCAGTAGTATCCGCCAGGCCACTTCCTACGAGCAGTACTTC. Its protein product is CASSIRQATSYEQYF.

CDR3 sequence: CASSSPYRDRVEKLFF. CDR3 in DNA: TGTGCCAGCAGCTCTCCCTACCGGGACAGGGTGGAAAAACTGTTTTTT. This rearrangement joins TRBV7-8 to TRBJ1-4, with TRBD1 identical over 9 bases. From germline, CDR1 is SGHVS and CDR2 FQNEAQ. This CDR3 has 16 amino acids. V lost 4 bases to trimming and J lost 8 bases; unmatched junction nucleotides: 11.

The chain has TRBV20-1 and TRBJ1-1; 7 bases agree with TRBD1. After removal of 6 bases from V and 7 bases from J, the junction contained 5 bases not matched to a gene. This CDR3 region has 11 residues. Looked up from germline, CDR1 is DFQATT and CDR2 is SNEGSKA (reference sequence). The CDR3 DNA follows: TGCAGTGCCAGAAGGGACAGTGAAGCTTTCTTT. Residues: CSARRDSEAFF.

This chain links TRBV5-6 with TRBJ2-1; the match to TRBD2 covers 9 bases. The germline V gene encodes CDR1 SGHDT and CDR2 YYEEEE. The CDR3 spans 16 residues. Trimming cost V 0 bases and J 5 bases; bases outside gene matches: 6. The CDR3: CASSLESGGTDNEQFF. In DNA, the CDR3 is TGTGCCAGCAGCTTGGAAAGCGGGGGGACAGACAATGAGCAGTTCTTC.

Only a few counts were recorded for this clone. V and J are TRBV4-3 and TRBJ1-4; D not certain. Germline CDR1 and CDR2: LGHNA and YSLEER. Trimming removed 2 bases from V and 2 bases from J, with 30 bases in between. The CDR3 contains 22 residues. CDR3 in DNA: TGCGCCAGCAGCCAAATAAGCTGGCGTCGCACAGTCTATCCTCCGACTAATGAAAAACTGTTTTTT. This sequence encodes CASSQISWRRTVYPPTNEKLFF.

The chain links TRBV5-4 to TRBJ1-1, with D unresolved. Trimming left V 5 bases short and J 5 bases short, with 19 bases between. Germline V lookup: CDR1 SGHNT, CDR2 YYREEE (reference sequence). The CDR3 spans 15 residues. For the CDR3, the DNA is TGTGCCAGCAGGGTCTGGGCGGCGGAGGGTACTGAAGCTTTCTTT. Translated: CASRVWAAEGTEAFF.

This chain connects TRBV19 to TRBJ2-7; D perhaps matches TRBD1 (5 bases). Trimming cost V 5 bases and J 6 bases, with 23 bases left between them. The CDR3 runs to 16 residues. Germline lookup yields CDR1 LNHDA and CDR2 SQIVND (reference sequence). Written as DNA, the CDR3 is TGTGCCAGTAGTCCCCGCAGTATCCTAGGGGTACGCGAGCAGTACTTC. Residues: CASSPRSILGVREQYF.

V is TRBV4-1 and J is TRBJ2-1, with 8 bases fitting TRBD2. Germline V gene lookup returns CDR1 MGHRA and CDR2 YSYEKL. Trimming cost V 0 bases and J 9 bases; bases outside gene matches: 10. The CDR3 has 16 amino acids. The CDR3 nucleotides read TGCGCCAGCAGCCAAGATCTCTCGGGACTAGACGGTGAGCAGTTCTTC. Translated: CASSQDLSGLDGEQFF.

This clone was found a few times. The V call is TRBV19, the J call TRBJ1-2, with 7 bases that match TRBD1. V lost 4 bases and J lost 2; bases outside the gene matches: 1. Germline lookup yields CDR1 LNHDA and CDR2 SQIVND (reference sequence). The CDR3 has 13 amino acids. CDR3 region: CASSTDRNYGYTF. CDR3 nucleotide sequence: TGTGCCAGTAGTACGGACAGGAACTATGGCTACACCTTC.

This clone has a handful of counts. The chain links TRBV6-1 to TRBJ2-5, with D unresolved. The V gene lost 8 bases and the J gene lost 5 bases, with 18 bases spanning the gap. CDR1 and CDR2 from the germline V gene are MNHNS and SASEGT. This CDR3 has 14 amino acids. For the CDR3, the DNA is TGTGCCAGCCGACCCCGTGTGGGCTGGGAGACCCAGTACTTC. This codes for CASRPRVGWETQYF.

The V and J genes are TRBV9 and TRBJ2-7; 12 nucleotides line up with TRBD1. The CDR3 contains 16 residues. The germline CDR1 and CDR2 sequences are SGDLS and YYNGEE. Trimming took 0 bases from V and 3 from J; bases not matched to a gene: 4. This CDR3 is CASSVGGTGGFYEQYF. The CDR3 DNA is TGTGCCAGCAGCGTAGGTGGGACAGGGGGCTTCTACGAGCAGTACTTC.

V gene TRBV5-1 combines with J gene TRBJ2-3; no definite D call. V was clipped by 0 bases and J by 2 bases, with 7 bases between them. Germline lookup yields CDR1 SGHRS and CDR2 YFSETQ. The CDR3 runs to 14 residues. CDR3 amino acids: CASSLDFLTDTQYF. The DNA of the CDR3 is TGCGCCAGCAGCTTGGACTTTCTCACAGATACGCAGTATTTT.

This sequence joins TRBV13 and TRBJ2-7; 13 bases are a match to TRBD2. The V segment lost 5 bases and the J segment 3 bases; nucleotides outside the gene matches: 4. The germline V gene encodes CDR1 PRHDT and CDR2 FYEKMQ (reference sequence). The CDR3 has 15 amino acids. CDR3: CASSQGLAGSYEQYF. In DNA, the CDR3 is TGTGCCAGCAGCCAGGGACTAGCGGGAAGCTACGAGCAGTACTTC. Combining the CDR3 with reference TRBV13 and TRBJ2-7 gives the whole variable domain AAGVIQSPRHLIKEKRETATLKCYPIPRHDTVYWYQQGPGQDPQFLISFYEKMQSDKGSIPDRFSAQQFSDYHSELNMSSLELGDSALYFCASSQGLAGSYEQYFGPGTRLTVT.

This chain joins TRBV6-5 and TRBJ2-5; 9 positions agree with TRBD1. The CDR3 runs 15 residues. In germline, CDR1 is MNHEY, CDR2 SVGAGI. The trim removed 8 bases at V and 4 bases at J, leaving 11 bases unmatched. CDR3 residues: CASGLTGGPGETQYF. DNA for the CDR3: TGTGCCAGCGGCCTTACAGGGGGCCCGGGAGAGACCCAGTACTTC.

The chain is built from TRBV7-2 and TRBJ1-3; 9 nucleotides agree with TRBD1. V lost 6 bases and J lost 1; bases outside the gene matches: 7. This CDR3 has 16 amino acids. Germline V gene sequence: CDR1 SGHTA, CDR2 FQGNSA. The CDR3 reads CASSIVTGGSGNTIYF. DNA for the CDR3: TGTGCCAGCAGTATAGTGACAGGGGGGTCTGGAAACACCATATATTTT.

The chain combines TRBV30 with TRBJ2-7, with D possibly TRBD1 on 6 matching bases. V lost 8 bases, J lost 3 bases, and 17 bases lay in between. CDR3 size: 13 residues. Germline V gives CDR1 GTSNPN, CDR2 SVGIG (reference sequence). The CDR3 is CAEIGQTIYEQYF. The CDR3 DNA is TGTGCCGAGATCGGACAGACAATCTACGAGCAGTACTTC.

The chain carries TRBV6-4 and TRBJ2-1; 10 bases line up with TRBD1. This CDR3 is built from 13 residues. J was trimmed by 9 bases and V by 2 bases; bases with no gene match: 1. Looked up from germline, CDR1 is MRHNA and CDR2 is SNTAGT. The CDR3 nucleotides are TGTGCCAGCAGTGACCGGGACAGGGGTGAGCAGTTCTTC. It specifies CASSDRDRGEQFF.

The chain is built from TRBV28 and TRBJ2-5; maybe TRBD1 (5 bases). The germline gives CDR1 MDHEN, CDR2 SYDVKM. Trimming took off 8 bases at V and 7 bases at J, with 11 bases between the two ends. The CDR3 covers 11 residues. The DNA for the CDR3 is TGTGCCAGCCAGGGCCGAGGGACCCAGTACTTC. Amino acids: CASQGRGTQYF.

The J gene is TRBJ1-2, the V gene TRBV28; the match to TRBD1 covers 7 bases. V shed 6 bases, J shed 0 bases, and the junction held 7 bases outside the gene matches. The CDR3 extends over 15 amino acids. CDR1 and CDR2 from the germline V gene are MDHEN and SYDVKM. CDR3 loop: CASSDRATTNYGYTF. The CDR3 DNA is TGTGCCAGCAGCGACAGGGCCACCACTAACTATGGCTACACCTTC.

J is TRBJ2-1 and V is TRBV5-1; 13 nucleotides align to TRBD2. The V gene's germline CDR1 is SGHRS and CDR2 YFSETQ. The CDR3 runs 19 residues. With 3 bases clipped from V and 9 bases from J, the junction kept 18 bases outside the gene matches. CDR3 region: CASSSSLKPGLAGPGEQFF. The CDR3, as DNA: TGCGCCAGCAGCTCATCCTTAAAACCGGGACTAGCGGGACCTGGTGAGCAGTTCTTC.

The table lists this clone with a few counts. The gene calls are TRBV27 and TRBJ1-2; the D gene is possibly TRBD1 (6 bases). There are 15 residues in the CDR3. Between the trimmed V and J ends, which lost 5 bases and 8 bases, there was a span of 21 bases. The V gene's germline CDR1 is MNHEY and CDR2 SMNVEV (reference sequence). CDR3 nucleotides: TGTGCCAGCAGTGGCTCGGCGGGGGCCGGTGGAGGCTACACCTTC. This codes for CASSGSAGAGGGYTF.

J is TRBJ1-2 and V is TRBV28, with 8 bases lining up with TRBD1. The CDR3 is made up of 12 amino acids. V shed 5 bases, J shed 4 bases, and the junction held 0 bases outside the gene matches. The germline CDR1 and CDR2 sequences are MDHEN and SYDVKM. CDR3 DNA sequence: TGTGCCAGCAGTGACAGGGGCTATGGCTACACCTTC. It specifies CASSDRGYGYTF.

The rearrangement links TRBV28 to TRBJ1-2; 9 bases are a match to TRBD1. The CDR3 covers 15 residues. The trim removed 2 bases at V and 5 bases at J, leaving 6 bases unmatched. Per germline, CDR1 MDHEN and CDR2 SYDVKM. In DNA, the CDR3 is TGTGCCAGCAGTTTAGTACAGGGGGCAGGGTATGGCTACACCTTC. This codes for CASSLVQGAGYGYTF.